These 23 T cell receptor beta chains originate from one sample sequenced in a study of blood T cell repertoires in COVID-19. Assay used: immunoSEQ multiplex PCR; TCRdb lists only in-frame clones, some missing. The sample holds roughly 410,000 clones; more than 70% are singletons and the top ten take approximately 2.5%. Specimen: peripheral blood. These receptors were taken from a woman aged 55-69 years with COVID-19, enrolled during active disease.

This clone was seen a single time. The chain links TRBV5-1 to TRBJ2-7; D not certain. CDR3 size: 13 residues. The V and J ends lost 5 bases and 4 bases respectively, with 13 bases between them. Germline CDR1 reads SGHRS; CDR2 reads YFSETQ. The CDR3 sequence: CASRRPDGYEQYF. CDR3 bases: TGCGCCAGCAGGCGTCCCGACGGGTACGAGCAGTACTTC.

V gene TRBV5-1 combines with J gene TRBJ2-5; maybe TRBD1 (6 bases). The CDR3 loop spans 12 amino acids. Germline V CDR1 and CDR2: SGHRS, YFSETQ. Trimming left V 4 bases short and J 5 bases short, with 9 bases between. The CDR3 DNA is TGCGCCAGCAGCAGGACAGCGGAGACCCAGTACTTC. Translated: CASSRTAETQYF.

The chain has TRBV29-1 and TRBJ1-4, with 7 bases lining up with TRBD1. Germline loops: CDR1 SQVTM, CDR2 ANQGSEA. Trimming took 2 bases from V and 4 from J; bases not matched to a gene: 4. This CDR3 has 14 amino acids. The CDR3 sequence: CSVEPRDSNEKLFF. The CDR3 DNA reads TGCAGCGTTGAACCCCGGGACAGTAATGAAAAACTGTTTTTT.

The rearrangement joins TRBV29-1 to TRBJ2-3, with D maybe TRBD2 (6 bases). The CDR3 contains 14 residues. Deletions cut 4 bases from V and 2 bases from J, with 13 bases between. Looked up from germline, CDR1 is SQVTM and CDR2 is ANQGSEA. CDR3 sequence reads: CSVGHGGATDTQYF. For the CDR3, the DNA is TGCAGCGTTGGCCACGGCGGGGCCACAGATACGCAGTATTTT.

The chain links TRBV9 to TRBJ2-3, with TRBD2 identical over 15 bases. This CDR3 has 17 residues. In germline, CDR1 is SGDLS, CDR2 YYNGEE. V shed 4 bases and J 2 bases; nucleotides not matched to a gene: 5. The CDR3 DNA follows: TGTGCCAGCAGCCCGGGACTAGCGGGGGGAAACACAGATACGCAGTATTTT. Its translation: CASSPGLAGGNTDTQYF.

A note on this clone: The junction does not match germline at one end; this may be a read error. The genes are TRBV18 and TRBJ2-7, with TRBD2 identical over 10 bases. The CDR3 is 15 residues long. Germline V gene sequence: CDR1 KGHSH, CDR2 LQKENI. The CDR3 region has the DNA TGTGCCAGCTCCCCACTAGCGGGGACATTTTACGAGCAGTACTTC. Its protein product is CASSPLAGTFYEQYF.

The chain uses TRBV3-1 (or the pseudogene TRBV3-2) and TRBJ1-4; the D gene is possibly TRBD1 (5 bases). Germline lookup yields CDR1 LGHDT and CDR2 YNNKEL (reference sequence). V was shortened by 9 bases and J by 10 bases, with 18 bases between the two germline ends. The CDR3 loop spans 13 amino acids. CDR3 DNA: TGTGCCAGTGGCGGGACGCCCAGTTCAAAACTGTTTTTT. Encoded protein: CASGGTPSSKLFF.

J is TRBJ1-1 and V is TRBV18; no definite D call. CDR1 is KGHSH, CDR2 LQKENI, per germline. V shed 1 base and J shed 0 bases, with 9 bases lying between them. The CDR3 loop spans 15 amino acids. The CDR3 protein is CASSPQQTMNTEAFF. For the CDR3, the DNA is TGTGCCAGCTCACCACAACAGACCATGAACACTGAAGCTTTCTTT.

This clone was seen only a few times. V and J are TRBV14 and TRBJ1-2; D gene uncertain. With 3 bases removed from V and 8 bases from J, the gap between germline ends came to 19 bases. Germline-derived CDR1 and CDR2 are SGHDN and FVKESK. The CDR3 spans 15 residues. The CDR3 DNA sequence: TGTGCCAGCAGCCAGTACGTGGGCTTGGCGAAGGGCTACACCTTC. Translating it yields CASSQYVGLAKGYTF.

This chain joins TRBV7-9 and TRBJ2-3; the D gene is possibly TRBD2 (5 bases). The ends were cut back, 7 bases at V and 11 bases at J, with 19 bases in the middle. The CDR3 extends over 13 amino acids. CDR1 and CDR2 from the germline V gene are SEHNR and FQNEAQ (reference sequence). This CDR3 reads CASTVTRLEVQYF. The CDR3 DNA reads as TGTGCCAGCACCGTGACGCGTCTGGAGGTGCAGTATTTT.

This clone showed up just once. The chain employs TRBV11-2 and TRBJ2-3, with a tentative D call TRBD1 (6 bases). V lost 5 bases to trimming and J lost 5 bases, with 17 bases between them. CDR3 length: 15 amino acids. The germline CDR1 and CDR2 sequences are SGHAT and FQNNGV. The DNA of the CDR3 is TGTGCCAGCAGCCCCTACGGGACACCGGGAGATACGCAGTATTTT. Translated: CASSPYGTPGDTQYF.

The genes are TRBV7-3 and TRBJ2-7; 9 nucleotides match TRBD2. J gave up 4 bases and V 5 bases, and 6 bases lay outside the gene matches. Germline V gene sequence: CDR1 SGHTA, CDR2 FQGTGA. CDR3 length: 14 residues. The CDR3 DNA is TGTGCCAGCAGCCCCGCGGGGGGGCAGTACGAGCAGTACTTC. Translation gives CASSPAGGQYEQYF.

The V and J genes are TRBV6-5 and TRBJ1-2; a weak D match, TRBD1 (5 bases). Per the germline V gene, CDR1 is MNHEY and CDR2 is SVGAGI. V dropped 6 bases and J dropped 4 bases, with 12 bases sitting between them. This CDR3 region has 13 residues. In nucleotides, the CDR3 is TGTGCCAGCAGGGTTCTGGACACCTATGGCTACACCTTC. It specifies CASRVLDTYGYTF.

The CDR3 spells CASQGADTQYF. CDR3 sequence (DNA): TGTGCCTCCCAGGGGGCAGATACGCAGTATTTT. The chain recombines TRBV30 with TRBJ2-3, with 7 nucleotides matching TRBD1. The germline V gene encodes CDR1 GTSNPN and CDR2 SVGIG (reference sequence). V lost 7 bases, J lost 4 bases, and 2 bases stayed unmatched. The CDR3 is made up of 11 amino acids.

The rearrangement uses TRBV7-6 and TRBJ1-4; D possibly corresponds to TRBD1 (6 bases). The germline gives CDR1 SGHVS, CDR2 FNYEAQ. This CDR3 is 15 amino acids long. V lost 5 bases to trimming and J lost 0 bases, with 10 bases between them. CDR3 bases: TGTGCCAGCAGCAGACGGACAGCAACTAATGAAAAACTGTTTTTT. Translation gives CASSRRTATNEKLFF.

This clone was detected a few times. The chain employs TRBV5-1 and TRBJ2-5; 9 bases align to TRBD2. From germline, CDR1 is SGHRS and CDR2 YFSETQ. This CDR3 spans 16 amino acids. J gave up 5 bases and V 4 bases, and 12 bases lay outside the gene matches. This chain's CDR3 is CASSQPVAGAGETQYF. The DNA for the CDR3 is TGCGCCAGCAGCCAACCGGTAGCGGGGGCGGGGGAGACCCAGTACTTC.

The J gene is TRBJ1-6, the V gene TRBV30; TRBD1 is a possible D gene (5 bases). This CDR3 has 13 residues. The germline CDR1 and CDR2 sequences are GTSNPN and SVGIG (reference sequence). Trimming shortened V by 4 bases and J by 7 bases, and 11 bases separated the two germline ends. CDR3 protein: CAWNPGWNSPLHF. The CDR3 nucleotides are TGTGCCTGGAATCCAGGGTGGAATTCACCCCTCCACTTT.

CDR3 loop: CAWSVRGGKKLFF. CDR3 coding DNA: TGTGCCTGGAGTGTCAGGGGTGGTAAAAAACTGTTTTTT. The chain has TRBV30 and TRBJ1-4; possibly TRBD1 for D (6 bases). CDR3 length: 13 residues. Germline V gene data show CDR1 as GTSNPN and CDR2 as SVGIG (reference sequence). V was clipped by 0 bases and J by 9 bases, with 11 bases between them. The full variable domain, its missing parts supplied by reference TRBV30 and TRBJ1-4, is SQTIHQWPATLVQPVGSPLSLECTVEGTSNPNLYWYRQAAGRGLQLLFYSVGIGQISSEVPQNLSASRPQDRQFILSSKKLLLSDSGFYLCAWSVRGGKKLFFGSGTQLSVL.

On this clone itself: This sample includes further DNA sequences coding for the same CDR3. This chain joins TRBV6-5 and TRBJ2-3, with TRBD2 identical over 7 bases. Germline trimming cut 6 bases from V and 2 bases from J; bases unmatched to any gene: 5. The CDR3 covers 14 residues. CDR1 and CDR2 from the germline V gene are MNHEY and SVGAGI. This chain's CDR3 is CASSPGGSTDTQYF. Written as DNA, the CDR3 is TGTGCCAGCAGCCCCGGGGGGTCCACAGATACGCAGTATTTT.

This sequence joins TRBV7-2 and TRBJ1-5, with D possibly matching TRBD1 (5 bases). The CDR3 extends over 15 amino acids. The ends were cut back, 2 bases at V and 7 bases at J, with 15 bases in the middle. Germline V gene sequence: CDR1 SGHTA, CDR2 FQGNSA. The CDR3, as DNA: TGTGCCAGCAGCTTACTCCAGGGTTTGGGCCAGCCCCAGCATTTT. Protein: CASSLLQGLGQPQHF. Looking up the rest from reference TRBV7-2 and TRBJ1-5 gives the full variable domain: GAGVSQSPSNKVTEKGKDVELRCDPISGHTALYWYRQSLGQGLEFLIYFQGNSAPDKSGLPSDRFSAERTGGSVSTLTIQRTQQEDSAVYLCASSLLQGLGQPQHFGDGTRLSIL.

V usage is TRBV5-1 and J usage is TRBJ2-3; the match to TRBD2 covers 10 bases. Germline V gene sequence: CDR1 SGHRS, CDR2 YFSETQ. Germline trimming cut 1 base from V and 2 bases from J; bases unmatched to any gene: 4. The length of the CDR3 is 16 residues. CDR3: CASSLLLAGNTDTQYF. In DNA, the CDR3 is TGCGCCAGCAGCTTGTTACTAGCGGGGAACACAGATACGCAGTATTTT. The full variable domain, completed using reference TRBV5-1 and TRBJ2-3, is KAGVTQTPRYLIKTRGQQVTLSCSPISGHRSVSWYQQTPGQGLQFLFEYFSETQRNKGNFPGRFSGRQFSNSRSEMNVSTLELGDSALYLCASSLLLAGNTDTQYFGPGTRLTVL.

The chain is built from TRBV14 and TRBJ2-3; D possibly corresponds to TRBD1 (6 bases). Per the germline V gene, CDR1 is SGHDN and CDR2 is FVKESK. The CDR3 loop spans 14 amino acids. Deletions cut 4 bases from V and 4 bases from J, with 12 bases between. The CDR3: CASSRLGHADTQYF. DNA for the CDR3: TGTGCCAGCAGCCGCCTGGGACACGCAGATACGCAGTATTTT.

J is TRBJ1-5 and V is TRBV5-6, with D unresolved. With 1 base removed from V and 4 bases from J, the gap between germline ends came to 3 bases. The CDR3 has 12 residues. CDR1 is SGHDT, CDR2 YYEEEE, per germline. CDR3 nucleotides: TGTGCCAGCAGCTTGCAAAATCAGCCCCAGCATTTT. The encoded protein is CASSLQNQPQHF. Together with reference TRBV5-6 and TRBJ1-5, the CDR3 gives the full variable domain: DAGVTQSPTHLIKTRGQQVTLRCSPKSGHDTVSWYQQALGQGPQFIFQYYEEEERQRGNFPDRFSGHQFPNYSSELNVNALLLGDSALYLCASSLQNQPQHFGDGTRLSIL.